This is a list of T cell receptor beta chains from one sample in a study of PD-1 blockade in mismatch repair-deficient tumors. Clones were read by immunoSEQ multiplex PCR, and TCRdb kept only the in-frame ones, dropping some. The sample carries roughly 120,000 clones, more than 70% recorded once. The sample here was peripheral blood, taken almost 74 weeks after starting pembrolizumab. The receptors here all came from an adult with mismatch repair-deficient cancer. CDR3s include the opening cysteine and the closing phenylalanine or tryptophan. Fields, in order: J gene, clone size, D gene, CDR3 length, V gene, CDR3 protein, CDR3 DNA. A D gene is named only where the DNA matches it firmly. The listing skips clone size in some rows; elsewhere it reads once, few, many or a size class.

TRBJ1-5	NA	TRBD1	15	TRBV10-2	CASSETGGANQPQHF	TGCGCCAGCAGTGAGACAGGGGGGGCCAATCAGCCCCAGCATTTT
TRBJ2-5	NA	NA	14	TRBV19	CASSPGTNQETQYF	TGTGCCAGTAGCCCCGGGACAAACCAAGAGACCCAGTACTTC
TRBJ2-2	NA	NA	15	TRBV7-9	CASSLVGGNTGELFF	TGTGCCAGCAGCTTAGTTGGGGGGAACACCGGGGAGCTGTTTTTT
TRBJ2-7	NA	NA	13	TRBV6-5	CASSRGPAWEQYF	TGTGCCAGCAGTCGGGGGCCCGCCTGGGAGCAGTACTTC
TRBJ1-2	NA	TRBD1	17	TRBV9	CASSGRGTGDLDYGYTF	TGTGCCAGCAGCGGACGCGGGACAGGGGATTTGGACTATGGCTACACCTTC
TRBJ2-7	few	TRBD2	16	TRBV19	CASSLRTSGSLYEQYF	TGTGCCAGTAGTCTTCGGACTAGCGGGAGTCTGTACGAGCAGTACTTC
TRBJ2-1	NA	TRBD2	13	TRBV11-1	CASSFPGGGEQFF	TGTGCCAGCAGCTTCCCGGGAGGTGGGGAGCAGTTCTTC
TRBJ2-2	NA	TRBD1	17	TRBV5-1	CASSLAGGKQNTGELFF	TGCGCCAGCAGCTTGGCAGGGGGCAAGCAAAACACCGGGGAGCTGTTTTTT
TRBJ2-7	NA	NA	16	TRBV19	CASSMRSGPLSYEQYF	TGTGCCAGTAGTATGAGGTCCGGGCCCCTCTCCTACGAGCAGTACTTC
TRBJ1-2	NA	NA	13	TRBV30	CAWKRGEGYGYTF	TGTGCCTGGAAACGAGGGGAAGGGTATGGCTACACCTTC
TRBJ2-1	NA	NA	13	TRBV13	CASSRDFRNEQFF	TGTGCCAGCAGCCGGGACTTCCGGAATGAGCAGTTCTTC
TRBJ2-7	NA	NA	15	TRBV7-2	CASSSGRVPAYEQYF	TGTGCCAGCAGCTCTGGAAGGGTACCCGCCTACGAGCAGTACTTC
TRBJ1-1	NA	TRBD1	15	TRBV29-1	CSVDAGTGINTEAFF	TGCAGCGTTGACGCCGGGACAGGGATAAACACTGAAGCTTTCTTT
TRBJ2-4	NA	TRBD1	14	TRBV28	CASSALDRGHIQYF	TGTGCCAGCAGCGCACTAGACAGGGGCCACATTCAGTACTTC
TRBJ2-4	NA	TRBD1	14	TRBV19	CASSRTGTENIQYF	TGTGCCAGTAGTAGGACCGGGACAGAAAACATTCAGTACTTC
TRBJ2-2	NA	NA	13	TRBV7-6	CASSFQGTGELFF	TGTGCCAGCAGCTTCCAGGGCACCGGGGAGCTGTTTTTT
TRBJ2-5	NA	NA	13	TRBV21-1	CASSKGDAETQYF	TGTGCCAGCAGCAAAGGGGACGCTGAGACCCAGTACTTC
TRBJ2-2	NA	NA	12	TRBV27	CASSLKTGELFF	TGTGCCAGCAGTTTAAAAACCGGGGAGCTGTTTTTT
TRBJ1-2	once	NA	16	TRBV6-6	CASSYSNGGDSYGYTF	TGTGCCAGCAGTTACTCGAACGGGGGAGATTCCTATGGCTACACCTTC
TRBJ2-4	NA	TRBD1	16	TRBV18	CASSPRQGKTKNIQYF	TGTGCCAGCTCACCCAGACAGGGGAAGACCAAAAACATTCAGTACTTC
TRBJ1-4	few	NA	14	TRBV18	CASSPRRANEKLFF	TGTGCCAGCTCTCCGCGGAGGGCTAATGAAAAACTGTTTTTT
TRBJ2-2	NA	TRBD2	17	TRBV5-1	CASSRTASGSGTGELFF	TGCGCCAGCAGCAGGACGGCTAGCGGGAGCGGCACCGGGGAGCTGTTTTTT
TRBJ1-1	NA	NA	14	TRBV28	CASIGGTQNTEAFF	TGTGCCAGCATTGGGGGGACGCAGAACACTGAAGCTTTCTTT
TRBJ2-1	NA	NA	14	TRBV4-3	CASSQEGRGNEQFF	TGCGCCAGCAGCCAAGAGGGGAGGGGGAATGAGCAGTTCTTC
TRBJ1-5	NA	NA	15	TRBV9	CASSVNGDSNQPQHF	TGTGCCAGCAGCGTAAACGGGGACAGCAATCAGCCCCAGCATTTT
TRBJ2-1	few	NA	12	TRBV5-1	CASTTKYNEQFF	TGCGCCAGCACCACTAAGTACAATGAGCAGTTCTTC
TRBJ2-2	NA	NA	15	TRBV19	CASAQGPVGTGELFF	TGTGCCAGCGCGCAGGGGCCCGTTGGAACCGGGGAGCTGTTTTTT
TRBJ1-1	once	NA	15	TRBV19	CASSIDSVRNTEAFF	TGTGCCAGTAGTATAGATAGCGTCAGGAACACTGAAGCTTTCTTT
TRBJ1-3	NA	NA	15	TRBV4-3	CASSEDRHSGNTIYF	TGCGCCAGCAGCGAAGACAGGCACTCTGGAAACACCATATATTTT
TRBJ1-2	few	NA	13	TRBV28	CASSLEGKDGYTF	TGTGCCAGCAGTTTAGAGGGGAAGGATGGCTACACCTTC
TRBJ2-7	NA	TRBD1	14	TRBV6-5	CASSPLTGVGEQYF	TGTGCCAGCAGCCCCCTAACAGGGGTGGGCGAGCAGTACTTC